This T cell receptor beta chain was observed in a study of CD8 T cells in Susac syndrome. V lost 4 bases and J lost 2, with 6 bases in between. Germline V CDR1 and CDR2: KGHDR, SFDVKD. The CDR3 totals 13 residues. The authors reverse transcribed 0.5 to 1 ug RNA with random hexamers. In TCRdb, the immunoSEQ multiplex PCR reads were re-called with MiXCR into one record per CDR3 protein. The sample has over 150,000 distinct CDR3 sequences; 80% to 95% are singletons. The rearrangement uses TRBV24-1 and TRBJ2-3, with D unresolved. This TCR was recovered from a human donor with multiple sclerosis. The specimen sequenced was CD4+ T cells from PBMCs. CDR3 DNA: TGTGCCACCAGTGACGGGCCCACAGATACGCAGTATTTT. It translates to CATSDGPTDTQYF.